The next 32 T cell receptor beta chains were all read from a single sample in a study of blood T cell repertoires in COVID-19. The data were produced by immunoSEQ multiplex PCR, yet TCRdb's version contains in-frame clones alone and is incomplete. This sample yields under 200,000 clones, of which 65% to 90% are seen a single time; about 5.5% belongs to the top ten. The sample taken for sequencing was PBMCs or T cells enriched from blood (not recorded which). The receptors shown here come from a woman aged 55 to 70 with acute COVID-19.

The chain links TRBV5-4 to TRBJ1-4; no clear D gene. The CDR3 contains 14 residues. CDR1 and CDR2 (germline): SGHNT, YYREEE (reference sequence). V was pared by 4 bases and J by 8 bases, with 15 bases between. Here the CDR3 DNA reads TGTGCCAGCAGCCCTGGGCTTGTTTCCGAAAAACTGTTTTTT. Translation gives CASSPGLVSEKLFF. The variable domain in full, completed from reference TRBV5-4 and TRBJ1-4, reads ETGVTQSPTHLIKTRGQQVTLRCSSQSGHNTVSWYQQALGQGPQFIFQYYREEENGRGNFPPRFSGLQFPNYSSELNVNALELDDSALYLCASSPGLVSEKLFFGSGTQLSVL.

The chain employs TRBV5-8 and TRBJ2-3; no clear D gene. Germline loops: CDR1 SGHTS, CDR2 YDEGEE. V was pared by 4 bases and J by 1 base, with 16 bases between. There are 16 residues in the CDR3. The CDR3 spells CASSLRPGAGTDTQYF. The CDR3 DNA is TGTGCCAGCAGCCTAAGGCCCGGAGCAGGCACAGATACGCAGTATTTT. The full variable domain, its missing parts supplied by reference TRBV5-8 and TRBJ2-3, is EAGVTQSPTHLIKTRGQQATLRCSPISGHTSVYWYQQALGLGLQFLLWYDEGEERNRGNFPPRFSGRQFPNYSSELNVNALELEDSALYLCASSLRPGAGTDTQYFGPGTRLTVL.

The gene calls are TRBV29-1 and TRBJ2-5; 7 nucleotides line up with TRBD2. CDR1 is SQVTM and CDR2 is ANQGSEA in the germline V gene. Unmatched junction bases numbered 2, after V lost 2 bases and J lost 5 bases. CDR3 size: 12 residues. Here the CDR3 DNA reads TGCAGCGTTGAAACGGGAGGCGAGACCCAGTACTTC. As protein: CSVETGGETQYF.

The chain couples TRBV21-1 to TRBJ1-1. TRBV21-1 is a pseudogene. CDR3 length: 15 residues. CDR3 residues: CASSKARGGGVEAFF. The CDR3 nucleotides read TGTGCCAGCAGCAAAGCGCGGGGGGGAGGTGTGGAAGCTTTCTTT.

Regarding this clone: The sample has other DNA sequences that encode this CDR3 too. The chain carries TRBV2 and TRBJ2-3, with 7 positions matching TRBD2. The V gene end was trimmed by 5 bases and the J gene end by 3 bases; junction bases not matched to a gene: 5. Germline V CDR1 and CDR2: SNHLY, FYNNEI. This CDR3 has 14 amino acids. Here the CDR3 reads CASSRTSRTDTQYF. CDR3 bases: TGTGCCAGCAGTAGGACTAGTAGGACAGATACGCAGTATTTT.

This clone appeared once. V gene TRBV7-2 combines with J gene TRBJ1-1, with D unclear. This CDR3 region has 13 residues. V lost 6 bases to trimming and J lost 1 base, with 9 bases between them. Germline CDR1 reads SGHTA; CDR2 reads FQGNSA. Here the CDR3 reads CASRREQNTEAFF. As DNA, the CDR3 is TGTGCCAGCAGAAGGGAGCAGAACACTGAAGCTTTCTTT.

The chain uses TRBV11-3 and TRBJ2-1, with 12 bases fitting TRBD2. Trimming took 5 bases from V and 8 from J; bases not matched to a gene: 7. This CDR3 spans 15 amino acids. In germline, CDR1 is SGHNT, CDR2 YENEEA. CDR3 bases: TGTGCCAGCAGCCTCGGACTAGCGGGACGAGATGAGCAGTTCTTC. This encodes CASSLGLAGRDEQFF.

This chain connects TRBV24-1 to TRBJ2-3, with 7 positions matching TRBD1. Germline V gene lookup returns CDR1 KGHDR and CDR2 SFDVKD. The ends lost 3 bases at V and 2 bases at J; junction bases unmatched: 4. The CDR3 runs to 15 residues. The CDR3: CATSDGGQFTDTQYF. The CDR3 DNA reads as TGTGCCACCAGTGATGGGGGACAGTTCACAGATACGCAGTATTTT.

The chain couples TRBV6-2 or TRBV6-3 to TRBJ1-1; no firm D call. Trimming left V 4 bases short and J 1 base short, with 13 bases between. The CDR3 runs 15 residues. Germline loops: CDR1 MNHEY, CDR2 SVGEGT. CDR3 region: CASSLSEGKNTEAFF. The DNA for the CDR3 is TGTGCCAGCAGTTTGTCAGAGGGCAAGAACACTGAAGCTTTCTTT.

This chain links TRBV27 with TRBJ2-1, with TRBD1 identical over 7 bases. The CDR3 contains 16 residues. Germline trimming cut 6 bases from V and 0 bases from J; bases unmatched to any gene: 8. Germline values: CDR1 MNHEY, CDR2 SMNVEV (reference sequence). DNA for the CDR3: TGTGCCAGCAGGAACCCCCAGGGGGACTCCTACAATGAGCAGTTCTTC. This gives the protein CASRNPQGDSYNEQFF.

The chain has TRBV6-2 or TRBV6-3 and TRBJ2-7, with 7 bases lining up with TRBD1. The CDR3 loop spans 13 amino acids. CDR1 is MNHEY, CDR2 SVGEGT, per germline. Trimming took 6 bases from V and 6 from J; bases not matched to a gene: 8. The CDR3 bases are TGTGCCAGCAGCTTCGACAGGGCGGTCGAGCAGTACGTC. This sequence encodes CASSFDRAVEQYV.

The V call is TRBV5-1, the J call TRBJ2-3; 13 positions match TRBD2. The germline V gene has CDR1 SGHRS and CDR2 YFSETQ. J was trimmed by 2 bases and V by 4 bases; bases with no gene match: 7. The CDR3 covers 17 residues. CDR3 sequence reads: CASSKSLAGGITDTQYF. CDR3 nucleotide sequence: TGCGCCAGCAGCAAATCACTAGCGGGGGGGATCACAGATACGCAGTATTTT.

The rearrangement joins TRBV7-9 to TRBJ2-3; 9 bases are shared with TRBD2. This CDR3 contains 14 residues. Losses at the gene ends were 6 bases for V and 4 bases for J; bases not matched to a gene: 5. The germline CDR1 and CDR2 sequences are SEHNR and FQNEAQ (reference sequence). The CDR3 nucleotides read TGTGCCAGCAGGATAGCGGGAGCGGCAGATACGCAGTATTTT. It codes for CASRIAGAADTQYF.

The chain employs TRBV2 and TRBJ2-7, with TRBD1 matching over 7 bases. Trimming took 10 bases from V and 2 from J; bases not matched to a gene: 11. This CDR3 is built from 14 residues. Germline-derived CDR1 and CDR2 are SNHLY and FYNNEI. The CDR3, as DNA: TGTGCCACCTCGGCTGGTACAGGGGCCTACGAGCAGTACTTC. This encodes CATSAGTGAYEQYF.

The chain is built from TRBV28 and TRBJ2-1, with TRBD2 matching over 14 bases. V lost 6 bases, J lost 4 bases, and 11 bases stayed unmatched. The germline gives CDR1 MDHEN, CDR2 SYDVKM. CDR3 length equals 18 residues. CDR3 coding DNA: TGTGCCAGCAGGCCGGGACTAGCGGGGGCCGGGGATTACAATGAGCAGTTCTTC. Translation: CASRPGLAGAGDYNEQFF.

The chain has TRBV3-1 (or the pseudogene TRBV3-2) and TRBJ1-5; D is unclear. The CDR3 has 13 residues. The V end was cut by 0 bases, the J end by 6 bases, with 6 bases between. The germline CDR1 and CDR2 sequences are LGHDT and YNNKEL (reference sequence). The CDR3 spells CASSQDRSQPQHF. The CDR3, as DNA: TGTGCCAGCAGCCAAGATCGTAGTCAGCCCCAGCATTTT.

This chain links TRBV28 with TRBJ1-5; TRBD1 aligns across 8 bases. Germline CDR1 MDHEN, CDR2 SYDVKM. The CDR3 is 14 residues long. Losses at the gene ends were 6 bases for V and 6 bases for J; bases not matched to a gene: 7. The CDR3 region is CASRLQGAGQPQHF. The DNA for the CDR3 is TGTGCCAGCAGACTCCAGGGGGCGGGTCAGCCCCAGCATTTT.

In nucleotides, the CDR3 is TGCAGCGTTGGGAGTTTCAATGAGCAGTTCTTC. Its protein product is CSVGSFNEQFF. V and J are TRBV29-1 and TRBJ2-1, with D unclear. This CDR3 has 11 amino acids. Per the germline V gene, CDR1 is SQVTM and CDR2 is ANQGSEA. Between the trimmed V and J ends, which lost 4 bases and 6 bases, there was a span of 7 bases.

The rearrangement joins TRBV7-2 to TRBJ1-1; D possibly corresponds to TRBD1 (5 bases). The CDR3 length is 15 residues. Germline CDR1 SGHTA, CDR2 FQGNSA. Trimming removed 5 bases at V and 1 base at J, with 14 bases between. This CDR3 reads CASSLRQSGNTEAFF. The DNA for the CDR3 is TGTGCCAGCAGCCTACGACAGTCGGGGAACACTGAAGCTTTCTTT.

V gene TRBV6-6 combines with J gene TRBJ2-5, with D tentatively TRBD2 (5 bases). V was shortened by 5 bases and J by 4 bases, with 14 bases between the two germline ends. This CDR3 is built from 14 residues. CDR1 and CDR2 from the germline V gene are MNHNY and SVGAGI (reference sequence). The CDR3 here is CASSPGLARETQYF. The CDR3, as DNA: TGTGCCAGCAGTCCCGGACTTGCCAGAGAGACCCAGTACTTC.

V usage is TRBV6-5 and J usage is TRBJ1-1; D remains unclear. CDR1 is MNHEY and CDR2 is SVGAGI in the germline V gene. The V end was cut by 7 bases, the J end by 4 bases, with 13 bases between. CDR3 length: 13 amino acids. The CDR3 DNA sequence: TGTGCCAGCACCTTGAGCCGGTCCACTGAAGCTTTCTTT. It encodes CASTLSRSTEAFF.

This chain uses TRBV28 with TRBJ1-2, with D unclear. Trimming pared 7 bases from V and 1 base from J, leaving 19 bases between. This CDR3 has 16 amino acids. Germline V gives CDR1 MDHEN, CDR2 SYDVKM. The CDR3 DNA reads TGTGCCAGCATCCCCCACCACCGGGGAGTTAACTATGGCTACACCTTC. It yields the protein CASIPHHRGVNYGYTF.

This chain links TRBV7-9 with TRBJ1-1, with 8 bases that match TRBD1. Looked up from germline, CDR1 is SEHNR and CDR2 is FQNEAQ (reference sequence). V dropped 5 bases and J dropped 4; count of bases not matched to a gene: 3. There are 13 residues in the CDR3. The DNA for the CDR3 is TGTGCCAGCAGCCTACAGGGGGGCACTGAAGCTTTCTTT. Its translation: CASSLQGGTEAFF.

This chain joins TRBV5-1 and TRBJ1-1, with 8 nucleotides matching TRBD1. Germline V lookup: CDR1 SGHRS, CDR2 YFSETQ. The V and J ends lost 2 bases and 6 bases, in that order; junction bases with no gene match: 3. This CDR3 comprises 13 residues. The CDR3 sequence: CASSFDRGAEAFF. The CDR3 nucleotides read TGCGCCAGCAGCTTTGACAGGGGCGCTGAAGCTTTCTTT.

V is TRBV7-2 and J is TRBJ2-7; 8 nucleotides align to TRBD2. Germline V lookup: CDR1 SGHTA, CDR2 FQGNSA. The CDR3 contains 15 residues. Trimming cost V 2 bases and J 6 bases; bases outside gene matches: 9. The DNA for the CDR3 is TGTGCCAGCAGCTTACAACTGGGGACTAGTAGCGAGCAGTACTTC. This gives the protein CASSLQLGTSSEQYF.

The chain links TRBV15 to TRBJ2-1; D remains ambiguous. The germline V gene encodes CDR1 LNHNV and CDR2 YYDKDF (reference sequence). Trimming left V 1 base short and J 9 bases short, with 10 bases between. The length of the CDR3 is 13 residues. The CDR3 nucleotides are TGTGCCACCAGCAGAGTCGGGTTTGCTGAGCAGTTCTTC. It codes for CATSRVGFAEQFF.

The gene calls are TRBV3-1 (or the pseudogene TRBV3-2) and TRBJ1-1, with D tentatively TRBD1 (5 bases). V shed 1 base and J shed 9 bases, with 12 bases lying between them. Germline-derived CDR1 and CDR2 are LGHDT and YNNKEL (reference sequence). This CDR3 comprises 13 residues. CDR3 nucleotides: TGTGCCAGCAGCCAAGTTGGTGGGGCTAAAGCTTTCTTT. Protein: CASSQVGGAKAFF.

This clone showed up just a few times. This chain links TRBV28 with TRBJ1-2; D uncertain. Germline CDR1 and CDR2: MDHEN and SYDVKM. The V end was cut by 5 bases, the J end by 5 bases, with 12 bases between. CDR3 length: 13 amino acids. The CDR3 DNA is TGTGCCAGCAGTCCTAACAGTTTTTATGGCTACACCTTC. It translates to CASSPNSFYGYTF.

This chain links TRBV2 with TRBJ1-1; possible D gene TRBD1, 5 bases. CDR1 is SNHLY, CDR2 FYNNEI, per germline. V was pared by 3 bases and J by 6 bases, with 11 bases between. The CDR3 loop spans 13 amino acids. In DNA, the CDR3 is TGTGCCAGCAGTGACCCAGGGAGGGCTGAAGCTTTCTTT. Translated: CASSDPGRAEAFF.

The chain carries TRBV10-3 and TRBJ2-7; D gene ambiguous. CDR3 length: 12 residues. Germline lookup yields CDR1 ENHRY and CDR2 SYGVKD. Trimming took 3 bases from V and 4 from J, leaving 7 bases between them. CDR3 sequence: CAISEQRYEQYF. The CDR3 DNA reads TGTGCCATCAGTGAACAGAGATACGAGCAGTACTTC.

The table lists this clone with a count of one. V and J are TRBV11-2 and TRBJ2-7; D is unclear. The germline CDR1 and CDR2 sequences are SGHAT and FQNNGV. The CDR3 contains 12 residues. Trimming removed 5 bases at V and 0 bases at J, with 5 bases between. This CDR3 is CASSPSSYEQYF. In nucleotides, the CDR3 is TGTGCCAGCAGCCCCAGCTCCTACGAGCAGTACTTC. Full variable domain (outside the CDR3, taken from reference TRBV11-2 and TRBJ2-7): EAGVAQSPRYKIIEKRQSVAFWCNPISGHATLYWYQQILGQGPKLLIQFQNNGVVDDSQLPKDRFSAERLKGVDSTLKIQPAKLEDSAVYLCASSPSSYEQYFGPGTRLTVT.

This clone has just one count. V gene TRBV12-3 or TRBV12-4 combines with J gene TRBJ1-1, with no clear D. V gave up 6 bases and J gave up 7 bases, with 9 bases separating them. This CDR3 comprises 11 residues. The CDR3 sequence is CASSALIEAFF. CDR3 sequence (DNA): TGTGCCAGCAGCGCACTAATTGAAGCTTTCTTT.